The rows below give T cell receptor beta chains drawn from one sample of a study of blood T cell repertoires in COVID-19. Sequencing used immunoSEQ multiplex PCR; TCRdb keeps in-frame clones, though not all of them. The sample gives roughly 110,000 clones, approximately 88% of which show up once; 5.5% to 8% is in the top ten. The sequenced sample consisted of peripheral blood. The receptors originated from a man aged 50 to 60 with active or convalescent COVID-19. The CDR3 runs from the conserved cysteine through the conserved F or W. D genes are given only for firm matches. Only some rows state a clone size, as once, few, many or a class for expanded clones.

TRBV30	NA	NA	TRBJ1-1	CAWNSRADSEAFF	TGTGCCTGGAACTCCCGGGCGGACTCTGAAGCTTTCTTT
TRBV5-6	NA	NA	TRBJ1-1	CASSPGRGFGTEAFF	TGTGCCAGCAGCCCAGGTCGGGGGTTTGGCACTGAAGCTTTCTTT
TRBV9	NA	NA	TRBJ1-1	CASSVAPETEAFF	TGTGCCAGCAGCGTAGCCCCAGAAACTGAAGCTTTCTTT
TRBV19	TRBD1	NA	TRBJ1-6	CATKPTGTANSPLHF	TGTGCCACCAAACCTACCGGGACAGCTAATTCACCCCTCCACTTT
TRBV6-6	TRBD1	NA	TRBJ1-1	CASSPGTEKGTEAFF	TGTGCCAGCAGCCCCGGGACAGAGAAAGGCACTGAAGCTTTCTTT
TRBV6-2/TRBV6-3	TRBD2	NA	TRBJ2-5	CASSYGGGSLTQYF	TGTGCCAGCAGTTACGGCGGCGGGAGCCTGACCCAGTACTTC
TRBV24-1	TRBD1	NA	TRBJ2-4	CATRGDRENIQYF	TGTGCCACCAGAGGGGACAGGGAAAACATTCAGTACTTC
TRBV3-1/TRBV3-2	TRBD2	NA	TRBJ2-1	CASSQNTGGLAGGYNEQFF	TGTGCCAGCAGCCAAAATACAGGGGGCCTAGCGGGAGGGTACAATGAGCAGTTCTTC
TRBV7-2	TRBD2	NA	TRBJ2-1	CASSDRIGGSDEQFF	TGTGCCAGCAGCGACCGTATAGGCGGGAGCGATGAGCAGTTCTTC
TRBV6-5	TRBD2	NA	TRBJ2-5	CASSYGTSEETQYF	TGTGCCAGCAGTTACGGGACTAGCGAAGAGACCCAGTACTTC
TRBV7-2	TRBD1	NA	TRBJ1-4	CASSSGQGGVEKLFF	TGTGCCAGCAGCTCCGGACAGGGAGGGGTTGAAAAACTGTTTTTT
TRBV6-2/TRBV6-3	NA	NA	TRBJ2-3	CASSVDTRADTQYF	TGTGCCAGCAGTGTGGACACAAGGGCAGATACGCAGTATTTT
TRBV6-2/TRBV6-3	NA	NA	TRBJ2-5	CASSARVETQYF	TGTGCCAGCAGTGCTAGAGTCGAGACCCAGTACTTC
TRBV5-1	TRBD1	NA	TRBJ2-7	CASSLAGQGAEQYF	TGCGCCAGCAGCTTGGCCGGACAGGGGGCCGAGCAGTACTTC
TRBV5-5	TRBD1	NA	TRBJ1-1	CASSTGVYTEAFF	TGTGCCAGCAGTACAGGGGTTTACACTGAAGCTTTCTTT
TRBV5-1	NA	NA	TRBJ2-5	CASSLGGRAGETQYF	TGCGCCAGCAGCTTGGGTGGCAGGGCAGGAGAGACCCAGTACTTC
TRBV3-1/TRBV3-2	TRBD1	NA	TRBJ1-2	CASSFGQGGYTF	TGTGCCAGCAGCTTCGGACAGGGAGGCTACACCTTC
TRBV30	NA	NA	TRBJ1-1	CAWSAGGTEAFF	TGTGCCTGGAGTGCTGGAGGCACTGAAGCTTTCTTT
TRBV28	TRBD1	once	TRBJ1-6	CASTADRGNSPLHF	TGTGCCAGCACCGCCGACAGGGGAAATTCACCCCTCCACTTT
TRBV6-5	TRBD1	NA	TRBJ2-7	CASSTILGQAQYF	TGTGCCAGCAGTACGATCTTGGGACAGGCACAGTACTTC
TRBV6-2/TRBV6-3	TRBD2	NA	TRBJ2-7	CASSFPSGRILGHEQYF	TGTGCCAGCAGTTTCCCTAGCGGGAGAATCCTCGGTCACGAGCAGTACTTC
TRBV7-9	NA	NA	TRBJ1-1	CASSLDLQGEAFF	TGTGCCAGCAGCTTAGATCTCCAGGGGGAAGCTTTCTTT
TRBV19	TRBD2	NA	TRBJ2-1	CASSRLSSGSYNEQFF	TGTGCCAGTAGCCGCTTGTCCAGCGGGAGCTACAATGAGCAGTTCTTC
TRBV20-1	NA	NA	TRBJ2-1	CSAPSGSLRFF	TGCAGTGCCCCGTCCGGTAGCCTTCGGTTCTTC
TRBV6-5	TRBD1	once	TRBJ1-5	CASSTRQGGQPQHF	TGTGCCAGCAGTACTCGACAGGGGGGTCAGCCCCAGCATTTT
TRBV20-1	NA	once	TRBJ2-3	CSASGGLSTLTDTQYF	TGCAGTGCTAGTGGGGGACTCTCGACCCTCACAGATACGCAGTATTTT
TRBV7-9	NA	NA	TRBJ1-2	CASTAAASNYGYTF	TGTGCCAGCACAGCGGCCGCCTCTAACTATGGCTACACCTTC
TRBV19	TRBD2	NA	TRBJ2-3	CASSTLSGTGNTDTQYF	TGTGCCAGTAGTACCCTTAGCGGGACGGGTAACACAGATACGCAGTATTTT
TRBV3-1/TRBV3-2	NA	NA	TRBJ1-1	CASSQQTQSQAFF	TGTGCCAGCAGCCAACAAACACAGAGTCAAGCTTTCTTT
TRBV9	NA	NA	TRBJ2-1	CASSVETTADEQFF	TGTGCCAGCAGCGTAGAAACTACCGCGGATGAGCAGTTCTTC
TRBV4-3	NA	NA	TRBJ2-5	CASSQDRNQETQYF	TGCGCCAGCAGCCAAGACAGGAACCAAGAGACCCAGTACTTC
TRBV9	NA	NA	TRBJ2-1	CASTPRRGLSLYNEQFF	TGTGCCAGCACTCCTCGGCGGGGGCTGTCCCTTTACAATGAGCAGTTCTTC
TRBV30	TRBD1	NA	TRBJ1-5	CAWSKQGAQPQHF	TGTGCCTGGAGTAAACAGGGGGCCCAGCCCCAGCATTTT
TRBV6-5	NA	NA	TRBJ1-1	CASSYYGGRDEAFF	TGTGCCAGCAGTTACTATGGGGGGAGAGATGAAGCTTTCTTT
TRBV28	NA	NA	TRBJ1-1	CASSLVAEAFF	TGTGCCAGCAGCCTGGTAGCTGAAGCTTTCTTT
TRBV24-1	TRBD2	NA	TRBJ2-1	CATSESGSDNEQFF	TGTGCCACCAGTGAAAGCGGGAGTGATAATGAGCAGTTCTTC
TRBV30	TRBD1	NA	TRBJ1-6	CAWSRSKTGGHSPLHF	TGTGCCTGGAGTCGGTCCAAGACAGGGGGGCATTCACCCCTCCACTTT
TRBV2	TRBD2	NA	TRBJ2-7	CASTSGLARRLNSYEQYF	TGTGCCAGCACCTCGGGACTAGCGCGACGTCTCAACTCCTACGAGCAGTACTTC
TRBV19	NA	NA	TRBJ1-1	CASSGMNTEAFF	TGTGCCAGTAGCGGGATGAACACTGAAGCTTTCTTT
TRBV7-2	TRBD2	few	TRBJ2-1	CASSLVVLAGGPWNEQFF	TGTGCCAGCAGCTTAGTAGTCCTAGCGGGAGGGCCATGGAATGAGCAGTTCTTC
TRBV28	TRBD2	NA	TRBJ2-7	CASSISGGGYEQYF	TGTGCCAGCAGTATTAGCGGGGGGGGCTACGAGCAGTACTTC
TRBV25-1	TRBD1	NA	TRBJ1-6	CASSEQGQGDSPLHF	TGTGCCAGCAGTGAACAGGGACAGGGAGATTCACCCCTCCACTTT
TRBV2	TRBD2	NA	TRBJ2-7	CASKGLAGYEQYF	TGTGCCAGCAAAGGACTAGCGGGGTACGAGCAGTACTTC
TRBV19	TRBD2	NA	TRBJ2-5	CASRTGTSGMETQYF	TGTGCCAGTAGAACCGGGACTAGCGGGATGGAGACCCAGTACTTC
TRBV3-1/TRBV3-2	TRBD2	once	TRBJ2-1	CASSRSGRRHNEQFF	TGTGCCAGCAGCCGAAGCGGGAGGAGACACAATGAGCAGTTCTTC
TRBV28	NA	NA	TRBJ2-1	CASRKYRVSHNEQFF	TGTGCCAGCAGGAAATACAGGGTCTCGCACAATGAGCAGTTCTTC
TRBV5-4	NA	NA	TRBJ2-1	CASSLGGGLASYNEQFF	TGTGCCAGCAGCTTGGGGGGGGGCCTAGCCTCCTACAATGAGCAGTTCTTC
TRBV11-1	TRBD2	NA	TRBJ2-1	CASSLAEGLADYNEQFF	TGTGCCAGCAGCTTAGCAGAAGGACTAGCGGATTACAATGAGCAGTTCTTC
TRBV6-4	NA	NA	TRBJ2-6	CASSEDSSGANVLTF	TGTGCCAGCAGTGAGGACAGCTCTGGGGCCAACGTCCTGACTTTC
TRBV4-1	NA	NA	TRBJ2-3	CASSQVEGTDTQYF	TGCGCCAGCAGCCAAGTAGAGGGCACAGATACGCAGTATTTT
TRBV27	NA	once	TRBJ2-2	CASSLLPGQNTGELFF	TGTGCCAGCAGTTTACTTCCGGGACAGAACACCGGGGAGCTGTTTTTT
TRBV6-1	TRBD1	NA	TRBJ2-5	CASSEAIAQGMKTQYF	TGTGCCAGCAGTGAAGCAATAGCACAGGGGATGAAGACCCAGTACTTC